Each of the 19 T cell receptor beta chains below was sequenced from the same sample in a study of OX40 agonist ivuxolimab in advanced cancers. Using immunoSEQ multiplex PCR, the repertoire was profiled, and TCRdb retains in-frame clones only, with some absent. The sample includes roughly 57,000 clones, more than 75% of them seen just once. This specimen consisted of CD4+ or CD8+ T cells sorted from blood, obtained in a trial of the OX40 agonist ivuxolimab. These receptors all come from an adult with an advanced solid tumor such as melanoma, head and neck, liver or kidney cancer.

The V and J genes are TRBV7-9 and TRBJ1-2; D is unresolved. The CDR3 has 15 amino acids. Germline values: CDR1 SEHNR, CDR2 FQNEAQ (reference sequence). Trimming shortened V by 1 base and J by 4 bases, and 13 bases separated the two germline ends. In nucleotides, the CDR3 is TGTGCCAGCAGCTTAGTCGGGGATTTATCCTATGGCTACACCTTC. This translates into CASSLVGDLSYGYTF.

This chain's CDR3 is CASSYSTMNTEAFF. CDR3 nucleotides: TGTGCCAGCAGTTACTCGACGATGAACACTGAAGCTTTCTTT. This chain connects TRBV6-6 to TRBJ1-1; D uncertain. Germline V gene sequence: CDR1 MNHNY, CDR2 SVGAGI (reference sequence). The CDR3 spans 14 residues. Between the trimmed V and J ends, which lost 0 bases and 0 bases, there was a span of 5 bases.

V usage is TRBV30 and J usage is TRBJ1-5; tentative D call: TRBD1 (6 bases). Trimming pared 7 bases from V and 2 bases from J, leaving 9 bases between. The CDR3 runs to 12 residues. The V gene's germline CDR1 is GTSNPN and CDR2 SVGIG (reference sequence). Written as DNA, the CDR3 is TGTGCCTCGGGACATCGCAATCAGCCCCAGCATTTT. Encoded protein: CASGHRNQPQHF.

The chain is built from TRBV19 and TRBJ1-6, with D unresolved. The CDR3 sequence is 14 residues long. Trimming removed 8 bases at V and 0 bases at J, with 8 bases between. Germline V CDR1 and CDR2: LNHDA, SQIVND (reference sequence). This CDR3 is CASRMSSYNSPLHF. The CDR3 nucleotides are TGTGCCAGTCGGATGAGCTCCTATAATTCACCCCTCCACTTT.

The rearrangement links TRBV27 to TRBJ2-1, with D uncertain. Deletions cut 7 bases from V and 0 bases from J, with 10 bases between. The CDR3 loop spans 14 amino acids. Germline V gene lookup returns CDR1 MNHEY and CDR2 SMNVEV (reference sequence). The CDR3 DNA follows: TGTGCCAGCAAGGATTGGAGCTCCTACAATGAGCAGTTCTTC. It codes for CASKDWSSYNEQFF.

This chain joins TRBV5-1 and TRBJ1-1, with D uncertain. This CDR3 is built from 14 residues. V was clipped by 6 bases and J by 4 bases, with 16 bases between them. The germline V gene encodes CDR1 SGHRS and CDR2 YFSETQ. The CDR3 nucleotides are TGCGCCAGCACCCAAGACGGCCGGGGCACTGAAGCTTTCTTT. This encodes CASTQDGRGTEAFF.

This clone appeared once. This chain links TRBV5-1 with TRBJ2-3, with D possibly TRBD2 on 6 matching bases. CDR3 length: 14 residues. Germline V CDR1 and CDR2: SGHRS, YFSETQ. Trimming stripped 5 bases from V and 0 bases from J, with 10 bases between. CDR3 loop: CASRRGPSTDTQYF. As DNA, the CDR3 is TGCGCCAGCAGGCGGGGACCTAGCACAGATACGCAGTATTTT. Full variable domain (remainder filled in from reference TRBV5-1 and TRBJ2-3): KAGVTQTPRYLIKTRGQQVTLSCSPISGHRSVSWYQQTPGQGLQFLFEYFSETQRNKGNFPGRFSGRQFSNSRSEMNVSTLELGDSALYLCASRRGPSTDTQYFGPGTRLTVL.

The chain has TRBV6-5 and TRBJ1-2, with a weak D call TRBD1 (5 bases). The CDR3 has 14 residues. Looked up from germline, CDR1 is MNHEY and CDR2 is SVGAGI. The V end was cut by 5 bases, the J end by 4 bases, with 14 bases between. The CDR3, as DNA: TGTGCCAGCAGTCCCCGGGGACGAGGCTATGGCTACACCTTC. Protein product: CASSPRGRGYGYTF.

This clone was seen only a few times. The V gene is TRBV18, the J gene TRBJ1-5; TRBD1 matches 8 bases. Looked up from germline, CDR1 is KGHSH and CDR2 is LQKENI. V lost 6 bases to trimming and J lost 4 bases; unmatched junction nucleotides: 14. This CDR3 has 17 amino acids. The CDR3 sequence is CASSLLPPDRGNQPQHF. The CDR3 bases are TGTGCCAGCTCTCTCCTACCTCCCGACAGGGGTAATCAGCCCCAGCATTTT.

The chain couples TRBV18 to TRBJ1-6; D is uncertain. Trimming stripped 6 bases from V and 5 bases from J, with 20 bases between. The CDR3 loop spans 17 amino acids. Germline CDR1 and CDR2: KGHSH and LQKENI. The CDR3: CASSPFGGRWDNSPLHF. The CDR3 coding sequence is TGTGCCAGCTCCCCCTTCGGAGGGCGCTGGGATAATTCACCCCTCCACTTT.

The chain has TRBV7-2 and TRBJ1-6, with D possibly being TRBD1 (5 bases). The CDR3 has 17 amino acids. Per the germline V gene, CDR1 is SGHTA and CDR2 is FQGNSA. V shed 5 bases and J shed 10 bases, with 24 bases lying between them. CDR3 sequence: CASSLTTPGGGGSPLHF. The CDR3 nucleotides are TGTGCCAGCAGCCTCACCACCCCGGGCGGGGGTGGCTCACCCCTCCACTTT.

The gene calls are TRBV18 and TRBJ2-3; 16 bases are a match to TRBD2. Germline-derived CDR1 and CDR2 are KGHSH and LQKENI. V trimming: 1 base; J trimming: 3 bases; junction bases outside the gene matches: 7. The CDR3 consists of 19 residues. CDR3 sequence (DNA): TGTGCCAGCTCACCACAGGGACTAGCGGGAGGGCCCTCGACAGATACGCAGTATTTT. This codes for CASSPQGLAGGPSTDTQYF.

The J gene is TRBJ2-7, the V gene TRBV27; TRBD2 might be the D (5 bases). The germline CDR1 and CDR2 sequences are MNHEY and SMNVEV (reference sequence). The V and J ends lost 6 bases and 3 bases respectively, with 15 bases between them. The CDR3 spans 14 residues. Written as DNA, the CDR3 is TGTGCCAGCAGCCCAACACTAGAAGACTACGAGCAGTACTTC. This encodes CASSPTLEDYEQYF.

In this sample, this clone turned up once. The chain is built from TRBV5-1 and TRBJ2-1; 11 positions match TRBD1. The germline V gene has CDR1 SGHRS and CDR2 YFSETQ. The V gene end was trimmed by 0 bases and the J gene end by 9 bases; junction bases not matched to a gene: 5. The CDR3 length is 15 residues. CDR3 loop: CASSLGTGGVGEQFF. The CDR3 DNA reads as TGCGCCAGCAGCTTGGGGACAGGGGGCGTCGGTGAGCAGTTCTTC.

The chain recombines TRBV7-9 with TRBJ2-5, with 8 bases fitting TRBD1. V trimming: 8 bases; J trimming: 4 bases; junction bases outside the gene matches: 18. The CDR3 covers 17 residues. Germline V CDR1 and CDR2: SEHNR, FQNEAQ (reference sequence). CDR3 nucleotides: TGTGCCAGCGCCTCAAGGGGGACAGGCCTTCTGGGAGAGACCCAGTACTTC. Amino acids: CASASRGTGLLGETQYF.

This chain links TRBV7-9 with TRBJ1-2; D unresolved. There are 16 residues in the CDR3. V lost 5 bases, J lost 0 bases, and 16 bases lay in between. Germline CDR1 and CDR2: SEHNR and FQNEAQ (reference sequence). The CDR3 DNA follows: TGTGCCAGCAGCATCCAGTTGGCCAGCTCTAACTATGGCTACACCTTC. This codes for CASSIQLASSNYGYTF.

CDR3 sequence reads: CASSDGPVTQYF. The CDR3 bases are TGCGCCAGCAGTGATGGTCCAGTCACGCAGTACTTC. The rearrangement joins TRBV10-1 to TRBJ2-7; unclear D gene. CDR1 is WNHNN, CDR2 SYGVQD, per germline (reference sequence). V lost 3 bases, J lost 9 bases, and 12 bases lay in between. This CDR3 region has 12 residues.

The gene calls are TRBV29-1 and TRBJ1-1, with D unresolved. Trimming left V 5 bases short and J 7 bases short, with 14 bases between. This CDR3 is 12 amino acids long. The germline V gene has CDR1 SQVTM and CDR2 ANQGSEA. In DNA form, the CDR3 reads TGCAGCGTTATAGAAAGTTTGGGTGAAGCTTTCTTT. Residues: CSVIESLGEAFF.

The chain joins TRBV5-4 to TRBJ1-6; D ambiguous. Germline V gene lookup returns CDR1 SGHNT and CDR2 YYREEE (reference sequence). The CDR3 spans 13 residues. Between the trimmed V and J ends, which lost 0 bases and 9 bases, there was a span of 7 bases. CDR3 in amino acids: CASSLDKASPLHF. In DNA, the CDR3 is TGTGCCAGCAGCTTGGACAAGGCTTCACCCCTCCACTTT.